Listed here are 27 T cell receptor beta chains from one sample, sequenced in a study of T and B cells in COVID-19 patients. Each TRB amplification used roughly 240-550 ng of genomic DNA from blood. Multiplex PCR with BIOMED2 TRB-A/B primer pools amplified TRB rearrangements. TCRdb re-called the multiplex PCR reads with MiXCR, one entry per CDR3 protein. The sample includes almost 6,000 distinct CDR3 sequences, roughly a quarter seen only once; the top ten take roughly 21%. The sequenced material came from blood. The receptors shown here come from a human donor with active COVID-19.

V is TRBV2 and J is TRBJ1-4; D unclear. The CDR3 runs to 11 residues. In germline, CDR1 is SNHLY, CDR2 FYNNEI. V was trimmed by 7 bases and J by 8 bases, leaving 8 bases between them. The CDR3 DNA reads TGTGCCAGCACTGGGTGGGAAAAACTGTTTTTT. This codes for CASTGWEKLFF.

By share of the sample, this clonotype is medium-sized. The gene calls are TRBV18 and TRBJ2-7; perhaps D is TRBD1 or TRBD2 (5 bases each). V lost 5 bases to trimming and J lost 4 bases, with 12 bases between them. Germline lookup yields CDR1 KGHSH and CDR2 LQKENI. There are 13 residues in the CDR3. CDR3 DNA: TGTGCCAGCTCAGACGGGACGAAGTACGAGCAGTACTTC. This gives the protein CASSDGTKYEQYF.

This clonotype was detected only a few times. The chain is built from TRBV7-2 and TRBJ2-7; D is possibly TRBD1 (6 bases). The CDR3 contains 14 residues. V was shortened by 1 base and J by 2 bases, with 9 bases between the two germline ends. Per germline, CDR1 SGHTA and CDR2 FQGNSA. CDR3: CASSLGGQTYEQYF. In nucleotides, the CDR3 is TGTGCCAGCAGCTTAGGTGGACAGACCTACGAGCAGTACTTC.

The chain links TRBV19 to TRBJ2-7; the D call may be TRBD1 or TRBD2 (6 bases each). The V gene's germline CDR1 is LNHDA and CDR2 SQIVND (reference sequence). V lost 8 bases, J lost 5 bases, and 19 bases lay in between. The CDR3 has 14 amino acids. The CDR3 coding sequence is TGTGCCAGTGGGGGGCGGGACTGGGGTGACGAGCAGTACTTC. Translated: CASGGRDWGDEQYF.

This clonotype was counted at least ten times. CDR3 amino acids: CASSYVLYSNQPQHF. Here the CDR3 DNA reads TGTGCCAGCAGTTACGTGTTATATAGCAATCAGCCCCAGCATTTT. The chain uses TRBV6-2 or TRBV6-3 and TRBJ1-5; D uncertain. V was trimmed by 2 bases and J by 0 bases, leaving 8 bases between them. Germline CDR1 reads MNHEY; CDR2 reads SVGEGT. The CDR3 runs to 15 residues.

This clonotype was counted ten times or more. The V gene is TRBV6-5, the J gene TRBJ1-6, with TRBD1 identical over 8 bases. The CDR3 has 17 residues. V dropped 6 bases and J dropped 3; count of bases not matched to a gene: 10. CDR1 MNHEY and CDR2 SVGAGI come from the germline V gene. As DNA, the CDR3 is TGTGCCAGCAGCCGCGGACAGGGACGATTCTATAATTCACCCCTCCACTTT. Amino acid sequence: CASSRGQGRFYNSPLHF.

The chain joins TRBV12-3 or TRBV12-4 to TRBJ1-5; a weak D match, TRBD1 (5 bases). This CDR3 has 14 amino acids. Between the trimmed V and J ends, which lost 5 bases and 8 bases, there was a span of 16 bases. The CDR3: CASSVGVGFEPQHF. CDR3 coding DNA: TGTGCCAGCAGTGTGGGGGTGGGGTTTGAGCCCCAGCATTTT.

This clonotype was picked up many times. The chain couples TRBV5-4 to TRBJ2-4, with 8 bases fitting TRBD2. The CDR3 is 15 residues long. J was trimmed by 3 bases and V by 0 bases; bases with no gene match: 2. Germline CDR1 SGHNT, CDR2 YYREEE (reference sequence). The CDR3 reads CASSLAGTSKNIQYF. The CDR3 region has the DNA TGTGCCAGCAGCTTGGCCGGGACTAGCAAAAACATTCAGTACTTC.

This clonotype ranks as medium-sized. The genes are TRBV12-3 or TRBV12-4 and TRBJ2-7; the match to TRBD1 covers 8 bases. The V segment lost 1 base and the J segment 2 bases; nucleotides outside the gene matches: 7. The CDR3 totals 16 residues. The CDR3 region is CASSLDRTGHTYEQYF. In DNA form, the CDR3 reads TGTGCCAGCAGTTTAGATAGGACAGGGCATACCTACGAGCAGTACTTC.

The CDR3, as DNA: TGTGCCAGCAGGAACAACGATGAGCAGTTCTTC. The encoded protein is CASRNNDEQFF. This rearrangement joins TRBV28 to TRBJ2-1; no clear D gene. Trimming removed 6 bases from V and 8 bases from J, with 8 bases in between. The germline gives CDR1 MDHEN, CDR2 SYDVKM. The CDR3 has 11 amino acids.

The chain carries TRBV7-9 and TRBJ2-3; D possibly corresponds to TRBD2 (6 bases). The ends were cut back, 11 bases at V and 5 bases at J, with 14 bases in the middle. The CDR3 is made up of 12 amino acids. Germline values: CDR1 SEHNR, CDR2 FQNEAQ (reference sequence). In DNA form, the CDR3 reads TGTGCCTCGGGGCGGGATCAAGATACGCAGTATTTT. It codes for CASGRDQDTQYF.

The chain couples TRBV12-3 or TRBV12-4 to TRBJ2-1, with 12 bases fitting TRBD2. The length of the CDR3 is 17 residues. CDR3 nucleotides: TGTGCTAGTGGTTTGGCTACTAGCGGGAGGTTGGGGAATGAGCAGTTCTTC. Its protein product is CASGLATSGRLGNEQFF.

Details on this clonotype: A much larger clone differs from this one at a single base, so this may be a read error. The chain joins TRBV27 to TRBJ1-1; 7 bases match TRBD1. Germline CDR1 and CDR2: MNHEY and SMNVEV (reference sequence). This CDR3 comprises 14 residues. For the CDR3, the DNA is TGTGCCAGAAGTTACTCCTCGACAGGGCCTGAAGCTTTCTTT. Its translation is CARSYSSTGPEAFF.

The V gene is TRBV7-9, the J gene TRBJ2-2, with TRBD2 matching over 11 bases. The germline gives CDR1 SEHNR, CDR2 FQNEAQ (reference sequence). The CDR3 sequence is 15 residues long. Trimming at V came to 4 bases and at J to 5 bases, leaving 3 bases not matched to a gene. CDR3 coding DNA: TGTGCCAGCAGCTCGACTAGCGGGGTAACCGGGGAGCTGTTTTTT. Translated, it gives CASSSTSGVTGELFF.

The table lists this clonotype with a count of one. CDR3 DNA: TGTGCCAGCAGGGACAGGGGGCAGTACTACGAGCAGTACTTC. Translating it yields CASRDRGQYYEQYF. This rearrangement joins TRBV6-1 to TRBJ2-7; 11 bases line up with TRBD1. CDR3 length: 14 amino acids. V lost 6 bases, J lost 3 bases, and 4 bases stayed unmatched. Germline V CDR1 and CDR2: MNHNS, SASEGT.

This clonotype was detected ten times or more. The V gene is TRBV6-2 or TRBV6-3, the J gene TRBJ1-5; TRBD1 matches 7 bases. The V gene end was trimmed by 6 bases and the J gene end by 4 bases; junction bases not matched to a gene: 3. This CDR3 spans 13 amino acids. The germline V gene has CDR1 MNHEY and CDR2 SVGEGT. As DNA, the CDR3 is TGTGCCAGCAGCCGGGACAGAAATCAGCCCCAGCATTTT. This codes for CASSRDRNQPQHF.

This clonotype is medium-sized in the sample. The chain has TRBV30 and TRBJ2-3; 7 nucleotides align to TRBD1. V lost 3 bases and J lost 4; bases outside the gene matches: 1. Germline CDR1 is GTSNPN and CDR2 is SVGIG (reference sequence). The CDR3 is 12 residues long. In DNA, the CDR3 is TGTGCCTGGAGCCAGGGGGCAGATACGCAGTATTTT. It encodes CAWSQGADTQYF.

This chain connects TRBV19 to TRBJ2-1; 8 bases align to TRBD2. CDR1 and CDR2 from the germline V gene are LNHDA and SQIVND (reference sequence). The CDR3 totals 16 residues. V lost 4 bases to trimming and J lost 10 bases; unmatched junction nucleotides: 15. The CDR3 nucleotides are TGTGCCAGTAGTACGCGGGACGGGAGGGCTGATGGCGAGCAGTTCTTC. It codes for CASSTRDGRADGEQFF. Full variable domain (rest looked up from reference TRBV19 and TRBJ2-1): DGGITQSPKYLFRKEGQNVTLSCEQNLNHDAMYWYRQDPGQGLRLIYYSQIVNDFQKGDIAEGYSVSREKKESFPLTVTSAQKNPTAFYLCASSTRDGRADGEQFFGPGTRLTVL.

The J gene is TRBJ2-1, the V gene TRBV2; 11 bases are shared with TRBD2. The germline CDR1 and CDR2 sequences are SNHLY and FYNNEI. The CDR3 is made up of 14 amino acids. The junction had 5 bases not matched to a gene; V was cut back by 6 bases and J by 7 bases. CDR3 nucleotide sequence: TGTGCCAGCAGGGTAGCGGGAGGGCCTAATGAGCAGTTCTTC. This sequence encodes CASRVAGGPNEQFF.

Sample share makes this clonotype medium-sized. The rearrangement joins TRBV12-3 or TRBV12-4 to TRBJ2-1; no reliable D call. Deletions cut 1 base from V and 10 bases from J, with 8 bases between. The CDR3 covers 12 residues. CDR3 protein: CASSLGWGEQFF. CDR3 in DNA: TGTGCCAGCAGTTTAGGCTGGGGAGAGCAGTTCTTC.

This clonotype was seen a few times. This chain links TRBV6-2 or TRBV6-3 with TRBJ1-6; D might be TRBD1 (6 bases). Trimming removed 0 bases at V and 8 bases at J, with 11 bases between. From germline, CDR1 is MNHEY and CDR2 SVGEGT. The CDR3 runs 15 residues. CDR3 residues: CASSYSGTIDSPLHF. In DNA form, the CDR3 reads TGTGCCAGCAGTTACTCTGGGACAATCGATTCACCCCTCCACTTT.

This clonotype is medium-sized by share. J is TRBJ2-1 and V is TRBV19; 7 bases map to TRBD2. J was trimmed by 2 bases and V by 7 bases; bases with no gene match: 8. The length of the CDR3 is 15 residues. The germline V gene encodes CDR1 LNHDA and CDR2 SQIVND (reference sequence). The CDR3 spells CASNPGRDPYNEQFF. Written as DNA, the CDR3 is TGTGCCAGTAACCCGGGGAGGGACCCCTACAATGAGCAGTTCTTC.

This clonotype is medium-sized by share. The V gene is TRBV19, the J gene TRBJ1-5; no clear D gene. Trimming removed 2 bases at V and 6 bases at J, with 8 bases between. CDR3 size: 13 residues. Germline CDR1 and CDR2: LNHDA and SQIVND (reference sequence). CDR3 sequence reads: CASSIQARQPQHF. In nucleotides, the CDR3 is TGTGCCAGTAGTATACAAGCTCGTCAGCCCCAGCATTTT.

This CDR3 reads CASSAPGPSSYNEQFF. Written as DNA, the CDR3 is TGTGCCAGTAGTGCCCCGGGCCCGAGCTCCTACAATGAGCAGTTCTTC. The rearrangement joins TRBV19 to TRBJ2-1; D gene unclear. CDR3 length equals 16 residues. Germline V gene sequence: CDR1 LNHDA, CDR2 SQIVND (reference sequence). V lost 5 bases, J lost 0 bases, and 14 bases lay in between.

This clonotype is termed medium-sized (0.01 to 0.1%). The CDR3: CASSLGASGSRTDTQYF. CDR3 DNA: TGTGCCAGCAGCTTGGGGGCTAGCGGTTCTCGCACAGATACGCAGTATTTT. This chain links TRBV5-4 with TRBJ2-3; 7 positions agree with TRBD2. The CDR3 is made up of 17 amino acids. Germline V gives CDR1 SGHNT, CDR2 YYREEE (reference sequence). V shed 0 bases, J shed 1 base, and the junction held 8 bases outside the gene matches.

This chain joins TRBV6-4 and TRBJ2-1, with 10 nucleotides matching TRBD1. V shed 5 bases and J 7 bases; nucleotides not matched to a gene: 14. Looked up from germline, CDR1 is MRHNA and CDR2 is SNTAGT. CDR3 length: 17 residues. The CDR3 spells CASSFIPGTGEGNEQFF. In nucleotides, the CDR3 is TGTGCCAGCAGTTTCATACCCGGGACAGGGGAAGGAAATGAGCAGTTCTTC.

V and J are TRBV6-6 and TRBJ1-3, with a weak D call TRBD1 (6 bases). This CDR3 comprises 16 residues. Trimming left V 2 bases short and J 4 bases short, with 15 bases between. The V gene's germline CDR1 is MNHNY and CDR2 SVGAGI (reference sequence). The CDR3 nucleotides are TGTGCCAGCAGTTACCCGCCGGGGGGGCTCGGAAACACCATATATTTT. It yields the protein CASSYPPGGLGNTIYF.